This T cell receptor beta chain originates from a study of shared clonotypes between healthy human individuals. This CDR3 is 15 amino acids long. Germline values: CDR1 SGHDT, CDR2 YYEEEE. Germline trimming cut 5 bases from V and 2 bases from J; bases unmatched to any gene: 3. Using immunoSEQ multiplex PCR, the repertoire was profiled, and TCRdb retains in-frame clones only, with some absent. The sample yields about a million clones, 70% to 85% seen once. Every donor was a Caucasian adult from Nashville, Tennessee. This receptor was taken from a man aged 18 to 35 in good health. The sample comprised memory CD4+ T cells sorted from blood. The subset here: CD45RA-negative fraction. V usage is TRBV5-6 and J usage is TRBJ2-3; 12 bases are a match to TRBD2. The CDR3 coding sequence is TGTGCCAGCAGGAGGACTAGCGGGGACACAGATACGCAGTATTTT. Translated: CASRRTSGDTDTQYF.